This TCR beta chain was identified in a study of T cell changes during pregnancy in multiple sclerosis. This clone appeared a single time. Sequenced by immunoSEQ multiplex PCR; TCRdb stores in-frame clones only, minus some. Here the sample spans around 31,000 clones, 90% being singletons. The sequence came from a female donor in good health, enrolled as a control in a pregnancy study. The sample was CD4+ T cells from peripheral blood mononuclear cells, taken in the third trimester of pregnancy.

The CDR3 reads CATSWDRGDTEAFF. CDR3 in DNA: TGTGCCACCAGTTGGGACAGGGGAGACACTGAAGCTTTCTTT. The V gene is TRBV15, the J gene TRBJ1-1; 10 nucleotides align to TRBD1. V shed 6 bases, J shed 3 bases, and the junction held 4 bases outside the gene matches. CDR1 and CDR2 (germline): LNHNV, YYDKDF (reference sequence). The CDR3 has 14 amino acids.